Listed below are T cell receptor beta chains from one sample, sequenced in a study of CD8 T cells in Susac syndrome. From the immunoSEQ multiplex PCR reads, TCRdb called clonotypes with MiXCR, one entry per CDR3 protein. The profile shows about 200,000 distinct CDR3 sequences, about 94% of them singletons. The sequencing input was CD4+ T cells from PBMCs. The receptors here all came from a human donor in good health. The CDR3 runs from the conserved cysteine through the conserved F or W. A D gene is named only where the DNA matches it firmly. The size of a clone is reported for some rows only, either as once, few or many, or as a class for expanded clones.

TRBV28	.	TRBJ2-3	.	CASGFSLGDTQYF	TGTGCCAGCGGATTCTCCTTAGGGGATACGCAGTATTTT
TRBV7-6	.	TRBJ2-7	.	CASSLASEGVFPYEQYF	TGTGCCAGCAGCTTAGCTTCAGAGGGCGTTTTCCCATACGAGCAGTACTTC
TRBV28	TRBD1	TRBJ1-6	.	CASRSGQVNSPLHF	TGTGCCAGCAGATCGGGACAGGTTAATTCACCCCTCCACTTT
TRBV6-2/TRBV6-3	TRBD2	TRBJ2-4	.	CASSSPGLALRNSQYF	TGTGCCAGCAGTTCACCGGGACTAGCGCTACGAAACAGTCAGTACTTC
TRBV19	.	TRBJ2-2	.	CAIRTENTGELFF	TGTGCCATCCGGACGGAGAACACCGGGGAGCTGTTTTTT
TRBV2	.	TRBJ1-4	.	CASKYGRGTNEKLFF	TGTGCCAGCAAGTATGGCAGGGGTACTAATGAAAAACTGTTTTTT
TRBV29-1	.	TRBJ2-6	.	CSVGGISGANVLTF	TGCAGCGTTGGGGGAATATCTGGGGCCAACGTCCTGACTTTC
TRBV7-2	.	TRBJ2-1	once	CASSLVGRISYNEQFF	TGTGCCAGCAGCCTGGTCGGGAGAATCTCCTACAATGAGCAGTTCTTC
TRBV28	TRBD1	TRBJ1-2	.	CASSVSGTGENYGYTF	TGTGCCAGCAGTGTCTCCGGGACAGGGGAGAACTATGGCTACACCTTC
TRBV15	.	TRBJ2-7	once	CATSNSQLEQYF	TGTGCCACCAGCAACAGTCAACTCGAGCAGTACTTC
TRBV19	.	TRBJ2-5	.	CASSYATGEQETQYF	TGTGCCAGTAGTTATGCCACAGGTGAACAAGAGACCCAGTACTTC
TRBV9	TRBD2	TRBJ2-1	once	CASSVIRLASYNEQFF	TGTGCCAGCAGCGTTATTAGACTAGCCTCCTACAATGAGCAGTTCTTC
TRBV19	.	TRBJ1-5	.	CASSNRPVSNQPQHF	TGTGCCAGTAGTAATCGACCGGTCAGCAATCAGCCCCAGCATTTT
TRBV15	TRBD1	TRBJ1-1	.	CATSEDREGTEAFF	TGTGCCACCAGCGAAGACAGGGAAGGAACTGAAGCTTTCTTT
TRBV10-3	TRBD1	TRBJ1-2	.	CAISDTPQGGGFGYTF	TGTGCCATCAGTGATACTCCCCAGGGGGGAGGGTTCGGCTACACCTTC
TRBV25-1	TRBD1	TRBJ1-2	few	CASSDPGGGYGYTF	TGTGCCAGCAGTGATCCAGGGGGCGGCTATGGCTACACCTTC